The 2 T cell receptor beta chains presented below share a single source sample, sequenced in a study of shared clonotypes between healthy human individuals. Profiling relied on immunoSEQ multiplex PCR, and the TCRdb table lists in-frame clones only, not all of them. The sample includes around 340,000 clones, around four fifths seen only once; the top ten take about 9.4%. The sample was memory CD4+ T cells sorted from blood. Subset defined: CD45RA-negative fraction. Every receptor here comes from a man aged 25-45 years in good health.

This clone occurred a few times. The chain recombines TRBV28 with TRBJ2-6; D remains ambiguous. Per germline, CDR1 MDHEN and CDR2 SYDVKM. Trimming took 6 bases from V and 2 from J, leaving 11 bases between them. The CDR3 is 15 amino acids. The CDR3 bases are TGTGCCAGCAGGAGAACGGTTCCTGGGGCCAACGTCCTGACTTTC. It specifies CASRRTVPGANVLTF.

This clone has ten or more counts. The V call is TRBV11-2, the J call TRBJ2-1, with TRBD2 matching over 8 bases. The CDR3 length is 17 residues. CDR1 is SGHAT and CDR2 is FQNNGV in the germline V gene. V lost 0 bases to trimming and J lost 4 bases; unmatched junction nucleotides: 8. CDR3 protein: CASSLDRAGRGYNEQFF. DNA for the CDR3: TGTGCCAGCAGCTTAGATCGGGCCGGGAGGGGGTACAATGAGCAGTTCTTC.